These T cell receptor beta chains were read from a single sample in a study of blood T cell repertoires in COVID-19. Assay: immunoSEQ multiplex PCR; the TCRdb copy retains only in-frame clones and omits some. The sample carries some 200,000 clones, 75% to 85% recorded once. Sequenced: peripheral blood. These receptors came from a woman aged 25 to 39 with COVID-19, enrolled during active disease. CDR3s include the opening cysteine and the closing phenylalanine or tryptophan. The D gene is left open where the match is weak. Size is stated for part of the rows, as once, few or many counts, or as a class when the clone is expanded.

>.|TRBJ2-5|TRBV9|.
CASSDRKQGPEETQYF
TGTGCCAGCAGCGACAGGAAACAGGGACCAGAAGAGACCCAGTACTTC
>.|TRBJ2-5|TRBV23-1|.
CASSQSETGSTPRAPQETQYF
TGCGCCAGCAGTCAATCGGAGACGGGAAGCACTCCTCGCGCCCCCCAAGAGACCCAGTACTTC
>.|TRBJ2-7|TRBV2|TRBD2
CASSVPSGGFSYEQYF
TGTGCCAGCAGTGTTCCTAGCGGGGGTTTTAGCTACGAGCAGTACTTC
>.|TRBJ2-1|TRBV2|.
CASSRVELRTYNEQFF
TGTGCCAGCAGTCGAGTGGAGCTGAGGACCTACAATGAGCAGTTCTTC
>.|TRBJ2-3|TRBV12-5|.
CASGLGRGGGDTQYF
TGTGCTAGTGGTTTGGGCAGGGGCGGGGGAGATACGCAGTATTTT
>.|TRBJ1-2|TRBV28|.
CASSFRQGNYGYTF
TGTGCCAGCAGTTTTCGCCAGGGTAACTATGGCTACACCTTC
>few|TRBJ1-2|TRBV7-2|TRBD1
CASSPSGTGSYGYTF
TGTGCCAGCAGCCCTTCCGGGACAGGGTCCTATGGCTACACCTTC
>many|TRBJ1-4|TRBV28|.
CASTDLVAGGEKLFF
TGTGCCAGCACTGACCTCGTGGCGGGTGGAGAAAAACTGTTTTTT
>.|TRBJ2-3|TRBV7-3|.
CASSLNMGRDTQYF
TGTGCCAGCAGCTTAAATATGGGGCGGGACACGCAGTATTTT
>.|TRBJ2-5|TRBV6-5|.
CASSLSQGKTQYF
TGTGCCAGCAGTCTCTCGCAGGGGAAGACCCAGTACTTC
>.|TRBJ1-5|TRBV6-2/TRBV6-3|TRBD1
CASSYRTGNQPQHF
TGTGCCAGCAGTTACCGGACAGGTAATCAGCCCCAGCATTTT
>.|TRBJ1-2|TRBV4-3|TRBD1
CASSQTPGQGNYGYTF
TGCGCCAGCAGCCAAACACCGGGACAGGGTAACTATGGCTACACCTTC
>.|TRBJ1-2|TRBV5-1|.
CASSPRVEDGYTF
TGCGCCAGCAGCCCGCGGGTGGAGGATGGCTACACCTTC
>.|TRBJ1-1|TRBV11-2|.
CASSFQMNTEAFF
TGTGCCAGCAGCTTCCAGATGAACACTGAAGCTTTCTTT
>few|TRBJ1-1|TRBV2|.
CASSGGLGTEAFF
TGTGCCAGCAGTGGGGGACTGGGCACTGAAGCTTTCTTT
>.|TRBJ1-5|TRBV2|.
CASSEARGASNQPQHF
TGTGCCAGCAGTGAAGCGCGCGGGGCGAGCAATCAGCCCCAGCATTTT
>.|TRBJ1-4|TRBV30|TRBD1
CAWGPGQATNEKLFF
TGTGCCTGGGGGCCAGGACAGGCAACTAATGAAAAACTGTTTTTT
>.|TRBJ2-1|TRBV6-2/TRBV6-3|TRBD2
CASSYGLAGDEQFF
TGTGCCAGCAGTTACGGACTAGCGGGGGATGAGCAGTTCTTC
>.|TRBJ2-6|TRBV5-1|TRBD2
CASRPGTSGRASGANVLTF
TGCGCCAGCAGACCCGGGACTAGCGGGAGGGCCTCCGGGGCCAACGTCCTGACTTTC
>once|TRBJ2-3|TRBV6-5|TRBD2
CAGRLAGVDTQYF
TGTGCCGGAAGACTAGCGGGAGTTGATACGCAGTATTTT
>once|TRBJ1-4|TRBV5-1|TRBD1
CASSSFGTGGARTNEKLFF
TGCGCCAGCAGCTCGTTTGGGACAGGGGGCGCGCGAACTAATGAAAAACTGTTTTTT
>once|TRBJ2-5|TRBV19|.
CASSIDLGQETQYF
TGTGCCAGTAGTATAGATCTCGGGCAAGAGACCCAGTACTTC
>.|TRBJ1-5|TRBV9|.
CASSVGSSADQPQHF
TGTGCCAGCAGCGTAGGTTCGAGTGCCGATCAGCCCCAGCATTTT
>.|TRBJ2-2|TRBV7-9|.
CASSLHGELFF
TGTGCCAGCAGCTTACACGGGGAGCTGTTTTTT
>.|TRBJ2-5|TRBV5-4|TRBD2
CASSTGLAGQETQYF
TGTGCCAGCAGCACAGGACTAGCTGGCCAAGAGACCCAGTACTTC
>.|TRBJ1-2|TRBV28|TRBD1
CASKGQGLSANYGYTF
TGTGCCAGCAAAGGACAGGGATTGTCCGCTAACTATGGCTACACCTTC
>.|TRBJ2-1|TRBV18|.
CASSPDSSERQFF
TGTGCCAGCTCACCAGATAGCTCCGAGAGACAGTTCTTC
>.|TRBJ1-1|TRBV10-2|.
CASKQTNTEAFF
TGCGCCAGCAAACAGACGAACACTGAAGCTTTCTTT
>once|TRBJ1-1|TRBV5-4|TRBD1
CASSLGDSSRANTEAFF
TGTGCCAGCAGCTTGGGGGACAGCTCTCGGGCGAACACTGAAGCTTTCTTT